This entry lists 14 T cell receptor beta chains sequenced from one sample in a study of blood T cell repertoires in COVID-19. The repertoire was sequenced with immunoSEQ multiplex PCR; TCRdb's copy has only in-frame clones and lacks some. The data show around 120,000 clones, 69% seen once. Sequencing was done on a sample of peripheral blood. These receptors were collected from a man older than 75 with acute or convalescent COVID-19.

The chain has TRBV28 and TRBJ1-4; tentatively, D is TRBD1 (6 bases). The CDR3 consists of 15 residues. Germline CDR1 is MDHEN and CDR2 is SYDVKM. Trimming pared 8 bases from V and 0 bases from J, leaving 13 bases between. The CDR3 region is CASSPGEATNEKLFF. The CDR3 DNA sequence: TGTGCCAGCTCCCCAGGGGAAGCAACTAATGAAAAACTGTTTTTT.

This chain joins TRBV4-3 and TRBJ1-5, with TRBD1 matching 8 bases. Germline lookup yields CDR1 LGHNA and CDR2 YSLEER. V lost 3 bases to trimming and J lost 6 bases; unmatched junction nucleotides: 4. The length of the CDR3 is 14 residues. CDR3 sequence (DNA): TGCGCCAGCAGCCACGGACAGGGCGGTCAGCCCCAGCATTTT. This encodes CASSHGQGGQPQHF.

This clone was counted only a few times. The chain couples TRBV7-2 to TRBJ2-1; the D gene is possibly TRBD2 (6 bases). CDR1 and CDR2 from the germline V gene are SGHTA and FQGNSA. The CDR3 loop spans 16 amino acids. Between the trimmed V and J ends, which lost 5 bases and 0 bases, there was a span of 14 bases. CDR3 amino acids: CASSPMRGSSYNEQFF. The CDR3 nucleotides read TGTGCCAGCAGCCCGATGCGGGGTAGCTCCTACAATGAGCAGTTCTTC.

The rearrangement links TRBV6-5 to TRBJ2-7; D gene unclear. The CDR3 contains 14 residues. Trimming cost V 6 bases and J 2 bases, with 14 bases left between them. CDR1 and CDR2 from the germline V gene are MNHEY and SVGAGI. The CDR3 spells CASRPHFLPYEQYF. CDR3 bases: TGTGCCAGCAGACCTCACTTTCTCCCCTACGAGCAGTACTTC.

A note on this clone: It may be a read error: a sequence one base away is much more abundant. Other DNA sequences in the sample encode the same CDR3. V usage is TRBV7-9 and J usage is TRBJ2-6; perhaps TRBD1 as D (6 bases). CDR1 is SEHNR and CDR2 is FQNEAQ in the germline V gene (reference sequence). The CDR3 spans 15 residues. The chain's CDR3 is CASSLDGNRANVLTF. Written as DNA, the CDR3 is TGTGCCAGCAGCTTAGACGGGAACAGGGCTAACGTCCTGACTTTC.

DNA for the CDR3: TGTGCCAGTTCAACCCAAGGGACTAGCGGGAGATCGACGGGGCAGTTCTTC. Translating gives CASSTQGTSGRSTGQFF. The chain couples TRBV19 to TRBJ2-1; 14 nucleotides agree with TRBD2. CDR3 size: 17 residues. Trimming cost V 8 bases and J 12 bases; bases outside gene matches: 18. Per germline, CDR1 LNHDA and CDR2 SQIVND (reference sequence).

CDR3 DNA sequence: TGCGCCAGCAGCCAAGGACTAGCGGGAGGCAATGAGCAGTTCTTC. This encodes CASSQGLAGGNEQFF. The chain links TRBV4-1 to TRBJ2-1; TRBD2 agrees at 13 bases. The CDR3 covers 15 residues. With V trimmed by 1 base and J by 6 bases, 0 bases remained unmatched. The germline gives CDR1 MGHRA, CDR2 YSYEKL.

The chain couples TRBV18 to TRBJ2-2, with TRBD2 as a possible D gene (6 bases). V dropped 7 bases and J dropped 1 base, with 13 bases sitting between them. Germline-derived CDR1 and CDR2 are KGHSH and LQKENI. The CDR3 runs 15 residues. The CDR3 region is CASFRRAGNTGELFF. CDR3 DNA: TGTGCCAGCTTTCGGAGGGCCGGGAACACCGGGGAGCTGTTTTTT.

This clone came up a few times. J is TRBJ1-2 and V is TRBV6-6; the match to TRBD1 covers 9 bases. J gave up 8 bases and V 6 bases, and 10 bases lay outside the gene matches. The CDR3 loop spans 14 amino acids. Germline CDR1 is MNHNY and CDR2 is SVGAGI (reference sequence). The CDR3 reads CASRQGQGSSGYTF. Written as DNA, the CDR3 is TGTGCCAGCAGGCAAGGACAGGGGAGTTCGGGCTACACCTTC.

The chain has TRBV15 and TRBJ1-1; 9 bases line up with TRBD1. With V trimmed by 1 base and J by 4 bases, 4 bases remained unmatched. Germline CDR1 and CDR2: LNHNV and YYDKDF (reference sequence). This CDR3 has 15 amino acids. CDR3 amino acids: CATSRGDRAVTEAFF. Written as DNA, the CDR3 is TGTGCCACCAGCAGAGGGGACAGGGCGGTCACTGAAGCTTTCTTT.

This chain uses TRBV18 with TRBJ1-1, with D unresolved. Germline CDR1 reads KGHSH; CDR2 reads LQKENI. This CDR3 has 11 residues. V was clipped by 3 bases and J by 5 bases, with 4 bases between them. The DNA of the CDR3 is TGTGCCAGCTCACCCCGTACTGAAGCTTTCTTT. Its translation: CASSPRTEAFF.

This clone was counted a single time. The rearrangement joins TRBV18 to TRBJ2-1; 9 nucleotides agree with TRBD1. Germline assignment: CDR1 KGHSH and CDR2 LQKENI. The CDR3 is 13 amino acids. The V segment lost 3 bases and the J segment 6 bases; nucleotides outside the gene matches: 0. The CDR3 DNA reads TGTGCCAGCTCACCGGACAGGGGCAATGAGCAGTTCTTC. Translating gives CASSPDRGNEQFF.

The chain is built from TRBV2 and TRBJ2-7; TRBD1 agrees at 9 bases. J lost 0 bases, V lost 4 bases, and 7 bases had no gene match. This CDR3 has 16 amino acids. CDR1 is SNHLY, CDR2 FYNNEI, per germline. In nucleotides, the CDR3 is TGTGCCAGCAGTGTGGGCGGGACAGGGCCCTCCTACGAGCAGTACTTC. This translates into CASSVGGTGPSYEQYF.

This chain joins TRBV7-2 and TRBJ2-6, with 7 bases that match TRBD1. CDR3 length: 17 residues. J lost 2 bases, V lost 5 bases, and 9 bases had no gene match. Germline V CDR1 and CDR2: SGHTA, FQGNSA. As DNA, the CDR3 is TGTGCCAGCAGCACCCAAAACGACAGGGCTGGGGCCAACGTCCTGACTTTC. Translating gives CASSTQNDRAGANVLTF.